The 8 T cell receptor beta chains in this list originate from one sample, sequenced in a study of metastatic and nonmetastatic thyroid tumors. TCRdb reanalyzed the PCR reads via MiXCR. The sample has approximately 30,000 clones; roughly 15% are singletons. Until they underwent thyroid surgery, no patient had received any treatment. Sequenced sample: blood. The source is a female donor with papillary thyroid cancer or a benign thyroid nodule (not recorded which). Some clones in this sample may be carry-over from other donors' samples.

In this sample, this clone turned up many times. The DNA of the CDR3 is TGTGCCAGCAGCCAGACCGGGACAGGGAGGACCCAGTACTTC. This encodes CASSQTGTGRTQYF. The chain links TRBV3-1 to TRBJ2-5; 9 bases align to TRBD1. Germline V CDR1 and CDR2: LGHDT, YNNKEL (reference sequence). The CDR3 spans 14 residues. V was pared by 3 bases and J by 7 bases, with 6 bases of the junction left unmatched.

This clone showed up many times. The chain is built from TRBV15 and TRBJ2-1; TRBD1 matches at 9 bases. The germline V gene has CDR1 LNHNV and CDR2 YYDKDF (reference sequence). The CDR3 runs 15 residues. V dropped 1 base and J dropped 5; count of bases not matched to a gene: 3. The CDR3 sequence is CATSRGDRDHNEQFF. The CDR3 DNA is TGTGCCACCAGCAGAGGGGACAGGGACCACAATGAGCAGTTCTTC.

The chain is built from TRBV30 and TRBJ1-2, with TRBD1 as a possible D gene (6 bases). V dropped 4 bases and J dropped 8 bases, with 17 bases sitting between them. Germline CDR1 GTSNPN, CDR2 SVGIG (reference sequence). The CDR3 is 13 residues long. CDR3 residues: CAWTRTVKDGYTF. DNA for the CDR3: TGTGCCTGGACCCGGACAGTGAAGGACGGCTACACCTTC.

There are a few counts of this clone. V gene TRBV28 combines with J gene TRBJ1-2; tentatively, D is TRBD1 (6 bases). Germline loops: CDR1 MDHEN, CDR2 SYDVKM. The CDR3 sequence is 17 residues long. V was trimmed by 6 bases and J by 4 bases, leaving 24 bases between them. CDR3 amino acids: CASSTDGKGGASYGYTF. CDR3 bases: TGTGCCAGCAGCACTGACGGGAAAGGGGGGGCGAGCTATGGCTACACCTTC.

This clone was seen ten or more times. The chain carries TRBV7-9 and TRBJ1-4; a possible D gene is TRBD1 (5 bases). Germline V CDR1 and CDR2: SEHNR, FQNEAQ (reference sequence). V gave up 1 base and J gave up 4 bases, with 7 bases separating them. The CDR3 contains 14 residues. The DNA of the CDR3 is TGTGCCAGCAGCTTAGGTGACAGTAATGAAAAACTGTTTTTT. This codes for CASSLGDSNEKLFF.

In this sample, this clone turned up many times. The V call is TRBV19, the J call TRBJ2-2; D not resolved. Germline V lookup: CDR1 LNHDA, CDR2 SQIVND (reference sequence). The CDR3 covers 12 residues. V gave up 4 bases and J gave up 8 bases, with 8 bases separating them. The CDR3 spells CASSTSWGELFF. In DNA form, the CDR3 reads TGTGCCAGTAGTACCTCTTGGGGGGAGCTGTTTTTT. Variable domain in full (rest from reference TRBV19 and TRBJ2-2): DGGITQSPKYLFRKEGQNVTLSCEQNLNHDAMYWYRQDPGQGLRLIYYSQIVNDFQKGDIAEGYSVSREKKESFPLTVTSAQKNPTAFYLCASSTSWGELFFGEGSRLTVL.

This clone occurred many times. The chain carries TRBV27 and TRBJ2-1; 8 bases line up with TRBD2. This CDR3 region has 15 residues. V was pared by 7 bases and J by 9 bases, with 14 bases of the junction left unmatched. CDR1 is MNHEY and CDR2 is SMNVEV in the germline V gene (reference sequence). The CDR3 nucleotides read TGTGCCAGCACCTCGGGGGGACTAGGCTTTACTGAGCAGTTCTTC. Its translation is CASTSGGLGFTEQFF.

This clone was seen ten or more times. The chain is built from TRBV28 and TRBJ1-1, with D possibly being TRBD1 (6 bases). This CDR3 contains 15 residues. Germline assignment: CDR1 MDHEN and CDR2 SYDVKM. V was shortened by 7 bases and J by 0 bases, with 15 bases between the two germline ends. The CDR3: CASNLQTGMNTEAFF. CDR3 DNA sequence: TGTGCCAGCAACCTTCAGACAGGTATGAACACTGAAGCTTTCTTT.